The T cell receptor (beta chain) described here comes from a study of CD8+CD57+ T cells in acquired aplastic anemia. Patients chosen for sequencing had shown CD8+CD57+ cell expansion by flow cytometry. In the case of this clonotype: The antigen is undetermined.

Study-wide points: Researchers report that about 29 CD8+ CDR3 sequences appeared in both patients and controls.

The ends were cut back, 6 bases at V and 8 bases at J, with 16 bases in the middle. This CDR3 is 14 amino acids long. In germline, CDR1 is MDHEN, CDR2 SYDVKM. TCR beta VDJ and CDR3 profiles were obtained from a genomic DNA template. TCRdb passed the reads through MiXCR, listing each CDR3 protein once. The sample consists of approximately 200,000 distinct CDR3 sequences, around 50% of them appearing once. This receptor was obtained from a human donor with aplastic anemia. The sequenced sample was sorted CD4+, CD8+, or CD8+CD57+ T cells (not recorded which) from PBMCs. V usage is TRBV28 and J usage is TRBJ1-4, with TRBD1 as a possible D gene (6 bases). The CDR3 region is CASSRGGLEEKLFF. As DNA, the CDR3 is TGTGCCAGCAGCCGAGGGGGGTTAGAGGAAAAACTGTTTTTT.